The 26 T cell receptor beta chains reported below all come from one sample, sequenced in a study of T cell responses to AZD1222 COVID-19 vaccine. Using immunoSEQ multiplex PCR, the repertoire was profiled, and TCRdb retains in-frame clones only, with some absent. Of 140,000 or so clones listed, just under 95% are singletons. The specimen comprised peripheral blood, sampled after recovery from COVID-19. These TCRs come from an adult who had recovered from COVID-19.

As regards this clone: At the DNA level, this CDR3 is encoded by other sequences in the same sample as well. The V call is TRBV28, the J call TRBJ2-7; weak D call: TRBD1 (6 bases). CDR3 length: 12 residues. V dropped 6 bases and J dropped 3 bases, with 9 bases sitting between them. CDR1 MDHEN and CDR2 SYDVKM come from the germline V gene. The CDR3 DNA reads TGTGCCAGCAGCCTACAGGGCTACGAGCAGTACTTC. Encoded protein: CASSLQGYEQYF.

The genes are TRBV2 and TRBJ2-7, with D perhaps matching TRBD1 (6 bases). The CDR3 length is 13 residues. Germline V gene data show CDR1 as SNHLY and CDR2 as FYNNEI. The V and J ends lost 7 bases and 2 bases respectively, with 12 bases between them. CDR3 DNA sequence: TGTGCCAGCATACAGGGAATGGCCTACGAGCAGTACTTC. Amino acid sequence: CASIQGMAYEQYF.

Remarks on this clone: One end of the junction varies from germline; a read error may be responsible. The rearrangement joins TRBV27 to TRBJ1-5, with D hard to call. The germline CDR1 and CDR2 sequences are MNHEY and SMNVEV (reference sequence). CDR3 size: 13 residues. In nucleotides, the CDR3 is TGTGCCAGCAGGGACGGTCCGAATCAGCCCCTGCATTTT. It specifies CASRDGPNQPLHF.

In this sample, this clone turned up once. The genes are TRBV5-4 and TRBJ2-2; D is uncertain. The CDR3 loop spans 14 amino acids. In germline, CDR1 is SGHNT, CDR2 YYREEE (reference sequence). V lost 1 base, J lost 2 bases, and 6 bases lay in between. CDR3 sequence: CASSLSFNTGELFF. In DNA, the CDR3 is TGTGCCAGCAGCTTGTCGTTCAACACCGGGGAGCTGTTTTTT.

The rearrangement joins TRBV7-9 to TRBJ2-1, with D perhaps matching TRBD2 (6 bases). Germline CDR1 reads SEHNR; CDR2 reads FQNEAQ (reference sequence). The CDR3 has 16 residues. V was cut by 1 base and J by 9 bases, with 19 bases left in between. In DNA, the CDR3 is TGTGCCAGCAGCTTAGTCCCACTAGCAGGGTTAGGTGAGCAGTTCTTC. Translation gives CASSLVPLAGLGEQFF. The full variable domain, in which reference TRBV7-9 and TRBJ2-1 provide the parts outside the CDR3, is DTGVSQNPRHKITKRGQNVTFRCDPISEHNRLYWYRQTLGQGPEFLTYFQNEAQLEKSRLLSDRFSAERPKGSFSTLEIQRTEQGDSAMYLCASSLVPLAGLGEQFFGPGTRLTVL.

This clone was found once. The genes are TRBV19 and TRBJ2-1; D may be TRBD2 (6 bases). CDR3 length equals 14 residues. The germline V and J ends were trimmed by 4 bases and 11 bases, with 18 bases remaining between them. The V gene's germline CDR1 is LNHDA and CDR2 SQIVND (reference sequence). Written as DNA, the CDR3 is TGTGCCAGTAGTAGTCAACCGGGACTCCATAAGCAGTTCTTC. Protein: CASSSQPGLHKQFF.

The V gene is TRBV24-1, the J gene TRBJ2-2; the D call may be TRBD1 or TRBD2 (5 bases each). V was cut by 4 bases and J by 2 bases, with 10 bases left in between. The germline V gene encodes CDR1 KGHDR and CDR2 SFDVKD. This CDR3 comprises 15 residues. The CDR3 here is CATSDRDVNTGELFF. The CDR3 coding sequence is TGTGCCACCAGTGACAGGGACGTAAACACCGGGGAGCTGTTTTTT.

This clone showed up just once. V usage is TRBV28 and J usage is TRBJ1-5; 8 nucleotides align to TRBD1. Trimming removed 5 bases from V and 5 bases from J; junction bases left unmatched: 5. CDR3 length equals 14 residues. Per the germline V gene, CDR1 is MDHEN and CDR2 is SYDVKM. The CDR3 sequence: CASSPGQEDQPQHF. CDR3 nucleotides: TGTGCCAGCAGTCCGGGACAGGAGGATCAGCCCCAGCATTTT.

The chain carries TRBV7-9 and TRBJ1-4; TRBD1 matches 10 bases. CDR3 size: 16 residues. Germline CDR1 is SEHNR and CDR2 is FQNEAQ (reference sequence). Losses at the gene ends were 5 bases for V and 4 bases for J; bases not matched to a gene: 7. Written as DNA, the CDR3 is TGTGCCAGCAGCGCGACAGGGGGCGCGGGTAATGAAAAACTGTTTTTT. It is translated as CASSATGGAGNEKLFF.

As for this clone: Other DNA sequences from this sample encode an identical CDR3 as well. This chain links TRBV5-1 with TRBJ2-7; D gene uncertain. V lost 0 bases and J lost 1, with 8 bases in between. The CDR3 loop spans 14 amino acids. CDR1 and CDR2 (germline): SGHRS, YFSETQ. CDR3 loop: CASSLGLASYEQYF. The CDR3 nucleotides read TGCGCCAGCAGCTTGGGGCTGGCGTCCTACGAGCAGTACTTC.

V usage is TRBV4-2 and J usage is TRBJ2-2; 10 nucleotides line up with TRBD2. The CDR3 totals 16 residues. V was clipped by 3 bases and J by 3 bases; unmatched bases: 4. Germline V gene lookup returns CDR1 LGHNA and CDR2 YNFKEQ. The CDR3 reads CASSQASGRDTGELFF. Written as DNA, the CDR3 is TGTGCCAGCAGCCAGGCGAGCGGGAGGGACACCGGGGAGCTGTTTTTT.

The chain employs TRBV7-9 and TRBJ2-7; D unclear. Germline V gene data show CDR1 as SEHNR and CDR2 as FQNEAQ (reference sequence). The CDR3 spans 13 residues. V was clipped by 4 bases and J by 2 bases, with 9 bases between them. The CDR3 DNA follows: TGTGCCAGCAGCTCTAGTTGGACCTACGAGCAGTACTTC. Amino acid sequence: CASSSSWTYEQYF.

The chain employs TRBV28 and TRBJ2-7, with TRBD1 matching over 7 bases. Looked up from germline, CDR1 is MDHEN and CDR2 is SYDVKM. Unmatched junction bases numbered 14, after V lost 6 bases and J lost 3 bases. The CDR3 has 16 amino acids. CDR3 coding DNA: TGTGCCAGCAGCTACCCGCGGCAGGGGGTCTACTACGAGCAGTACTTC. Protein: CASSYPRQGVYYEQYF.

The chain employs TRBV6-5 and TRBJ2-1; 8 bases are a match to TRBD2. Losses at the gene ends were 7 bases for V and 5 bases for J; bases not matched to a gene: 10. There are 15 residues in the CDR3. Germline V gene data show CDR1 as MNHEY and CDR2 as SVGAGI. CDR3 residues: CASTLSGSPNNEQFF. CDR3 nucleotides: TGTGCCAGCACCTTAAGCGGGAGTCCCAACAATGAGCAGTTCTTC.

The chain is built from TRBV5-1 and TRBJ1-3, with 8 bases aligning to TRBD1. V trimming: 3 bases; J trimming: 8 bases; junction bases outside the gene matches: 7. CDR1 is SGHRS, CDR2 YFSETQ, per germline. The length of the CDR3 is 14 residues. The CDR3 DNA sequence: TGCGCCAGCAGCTACGGACAGGGTAGGGACACCATATATTTT. Its protein is CASSYGQGRDTIYF. Complete variable domain (other parts from reference TRBV5-1 and TRBJ1-3): KAGVTQTPRYLIKTRGQQVTLSCSPISGHRSVSWYQQTPGQGLQFLFEYFSETQRNKGNFPGRFSGRQFSNSRSEMNVSTLELGDSALYLCASSYGQGRDTIYFGEGSWLTVV.

V and J are TRBV6-5 and TRBJ2-1, with TRBD2 matching over 12 bases. Germline lookup yields CDR1 MNHEY and CDR2 SVGAGI. The J segment lost 3 bases and the V segment lost 6 bases, leaving 3 bases of the junction unmatched. This CDR3 has 15 amino acids. CDR3 protein: CASSPTSGSYNEQFF. CDR3 bases: TGTGCCAGCAGCCCGACTAGCGGGAGCTACAATGAGCAGTTCTTC.

The rearrangement uses TRBV19 and TRBJ2-7; unclear D gene. This CDR3 is 13 amino acids long. V was shortened by 3 bases and J by 0 bases, with 6 bases between the two germline ends. Germline values: CDR1 LNHDA, CDR2 SQIVND (reference sequence). CDR3 sequence: CASSITYSYEQYF. Written as DNA, the CDR3 is TGTGCCAGTAGTATTACCTACTCCTACGAGCAGTACTTC.

The chain uses TRBV11-2 and TRBJ1-1; TRBD1 is a possible D gene (6 bases). V shed 6 bases and J shed 1 base, with 9 bases lying between them. This CDR3 comprises 13 residues. The germline gives CDR1 SGHAT, CDR2 FQNNGV. The CDR3 loop reads CASRRGQNTEAFF. CDR3 nucleotide sequence: TGTGCCAGCAGAAGGGGACAGAACACTGAAGCTTTCTTT.

The V and J genes are TRBV28 and TRBJ2-7, with 9 bases aligning to TRBD1. CDR1 is MDHEN and CDR2 is SYDVKM in the germline V gene. The CDR3 consists of 14 residues. The J segment lost 5 bases and the V segment lost 7 bases, leaving 9 bases of the junction unmatched. The CDR3 loop is CASTRGTGPNEQYF. CDR3 sequence (DNA): TGTGCCAGCACCCGCGGGACAGGGCCGAACGAGCAGTACTTC.

CDR3 DNA: TGTGCCAGCAGTGAGCAGGGACGGGGCTACACCTTC. Translation: CASSEQGRGYTF. The rearrangement joins TRBV6-1 to TRBJ1-2; the D gene is possibly TRBD1 (5 bases). Trimming pared 3 bases from V and 8 bases from J, leaving 10 bases between. This CDR3 is built from 12 residues. Looked up from germline, CDR1 is MNHNS and CDR2 is SASEGT.

V gene TRBV3-1 (or the pseudogene TRBV3-2) combines with J gene TRBJ2-2; D is unresolved. CDR1 is LGHDT, CDR2 YNNKEL, per germline (reference sequence). Trimming stripped 0 bases from V and 7 bases from J, with 15 bases between. There are 16 residues in the CDR3. CDR3 coding DNA: TGTGCCAGCAGCCAAGATAGTGGGTGGGCTGGCGGGGAGCTGTTTTTT. Translating it yields CASSQDSGWAGGELFF.

The chain joins TRBV10-3 to TRBJ2-7; unclear D gene. The CDR3 has 12 residues. Between the trimmed V and J ends, which lost 0 bases and 4 bases, there was a span of 4 bases. Germline V gene data show CDR1 as ENHRY and CDR2 as SYGVKD. This chain's CDR3 is CAISESTYEQYF. The CDR3 DNA reads as TGTGCCATCAGTGAGTCGACGTACGAGCAGTACTTC.

The rearrangement uses TRBV6-6 and TRBJ1-1, with D perhaps matching TRBD1 (5 bases). CDR1 and CDR2 (germline): MNHNY, SVGAGI (reference sequence). V gave up 6 bases and J gave up 4 bases, with 12 bases separating them. The CDR3 contains 13 residues. The CDR3 here is CASRKQVGTEAFF. CDR3 in DNA: TGTGCCAGCAGAAAACAGGTGGGCACTGAAGCTTTCTTT.

The genes are TRBV11-2 and TRBJ2-3; D ambiguous. Germline assignment: CDR1 SGHAT and CDR2 FQNNGV. V was trimmed by 6 bases and J by 2 bases, leaving 18 bases between them. The CDR3 is 16 amino acids. This CDR3 reads CASSSEVRLTTDTQYF. For the CDR3, the DNA is TGTGCCAGCAGTTCAGAAGTACGACTTACCACAGATACGCAGTATTTT.

The gene calls are TRBV19 and TRBJ1-1, with D possibly being TRBD1 (5 bases). V lost 6 bases and J 1 base, leaving 21 bases between the germline ends. Germline CDR1 reads LNHDA; CDR2 reads SQIVND (reference sequence). The CDR3 length is 17 residues. The CDR3 coding sequence is TGTGCCAGTAGGCTAGGGACCGCAGATTCAGGGAACACTGAAGCTTTCTTT. Protein sequence: CASRLGTADSGNTEAFF.

This chain links TRBV27 with TRBJ2-2; unclear D gene. This CDR3 has 14 amino acids. Germline V gene sequence: CDR1 MNHEY, CDR2 SMNVEV (reference sequence). Between the trimmed V and J ends, which lost 6 bases and 1 base, there was a span of 9 bases. The CDR3: CASRLSQNTGELFF. In nucleotides, the CDR3 is TGTGCCAGCAGACTAAGCCAGAACACCGGGGAGCTGTTTTTT.